The 32 T cell receptor beta chains in this list originate from one sample, sequenced in a study of T cells in women clearing cervical HPV infection. Measured with immunoSEQ multiplex PCR; TCRdb has only the in-frame clones, and not every one. This sample's clone table lists around 33,000 clones. The sequenced material came from blood buffy coat. The receptors come from a woman between 18 and 75 years old with a cervical HPV16 infection that either progressed to CIN3+ or cleared (not recorded which).

As regards this clone: The read comes to an end 3 residues before the CDR3 does, leaving the germline J gene to fill in the end. J is TRBJ2-5 and V is TRBV5-1; a possible D gene is TRBD1 (6 bases). V was cut by 4 bases and J by 1 base, with 14 bases left in between. The CDR3 sequence is 15 residues long. Germline V CDR1 and CDR2: SGHRS, YFSETQ. The part of the CDR3 DNA that was read is TGCGCCAGCAGCAAATTAGGACAGAGCCAAGAGACC. Translated: CASSKLGQSQET. The entire CDR3 sequence reads CASSKLGQSQETQYF. The whole variable domain, remainder taken from reference TRBV5-1 and TRBJ2-5, is KAGVTQTPRYLIKTRGQQVTLSCSPISGHRSVSWYQQTPGQGLQFLFEYFSETQRNKGNFPGRFSGRQFSNSRSEMNVSTLELGDSALYLCASSKLGQSQETQYFGPGTRLLVL.

Note on this clone: The CDR3 extends 3 residues past the end of the read, so its final part is completed from the germline J gene. The rearrangement links TRBV5-6 to TRBJ2-5; D remains unclear. Trimming pared 1 base from V and 0 bases from J, leaving 7 bases between. CDR1 is SGHDT, CDR2 YYEEEE, per germline. CDR3 length equals 14 residues. CDR3 DNA, as far as it was read: TGTGCCAGCAGCTTGATGACTGACCAAGAGACC. This codes for CASSLMTDQET. The whole CDR3 protein is CASSLMTDQETQYF.

About this clone itself: The CDR3 end falls 3 residues outside the read, so it is completed with the germline J gene. The rearrangement joins TRBV29-1 to TRBJ2-7, with D tentatively TRBD1 (6 bases). V was clipped by 7 bases and J by 3 bases, with 16 bases between them. Germline-derived CDR1 and CDR2 are SQVTM and ANQGSEA. The CDR3 consists of 13 residues. The chain's CDR3 is CSALTGDYYEQYF. The part of the CDR3 DNA that was read is TGCAGCGCTTTGACAGGTGATTACTACGAG.

A note on this clone: The sequenced fragment ends 3 residues before the CDR3 boundary, so the rest is inferred from the germline J gene. This rearrangement joins TRBV30 to TRBJ1-1; 12 nucleotides line up with TRBD1. The length of the CDR3 is 16 residues. Per germline, CDR1 GTSNPN and CDR2 SVGIG (reference sequence). CDR3 protein: CAWSLSGGQGASKAFF. The DNA read from the CDR3 is TGTGCCTGGAGTCTAAGTGGGGGACAGGGGGCTTCAAAA.

With respect to this clone: The read gets to within 3 residues of the CDR3 end, and the germline J gene fills in the rest. V gene TRBV20-1 combines with J gene TRBJ2-3; D might be TRBD1 (6 bases). Germline loops: CDR1 DFQATT, CDR2 SNEGSKA (reference sequence). There are 14 residues in the CDR3. The CDR3 reads CSAKDSSGNQPQYF. Incomplete CDR3 DNA: TGCAGTGCAAAGGACAGCTCCGGCAATCAGCCG.

Worth noting for this clone: The CDR3 end falls 3 residues outside the read, so it is completed with the germline J gene. This chain joins TRBV20-1 and TRBJ2-7; D might be TRBD2 (6 bases). V lost 7 bases to trimming and J lost 3 bases, with 13 bases between them. Germline V gives CDR1 DFQATT, CDR2 SNEGSKA (reference sequence). The CDR3 has 12 amino acids. The CDR3 reads CSVIGTGYEQYF. The sequenced part of the CDR3 DNA is TGCAGTGTCATAGGGACTGGCTACGAG.

In the case of this clone: Read sequence stops 3 residues before the CDR3 end, and the germline J gene provides the missing end. V gene TRBV20-1 combines with J gene TRBJ2-1; 8 nucleotides line up with TRBD2. This CDR3 region has 14 residues. J gave up 7 bases and V 5 bases, and 10 bases lay outside the gene matches. The germline CDR1 and CDR2 sequences are DFQATT and SNEGSKA (reference sequence). CDR3 sequence: CSALPGLGFNEQFF. The DNA read from the CDR3 is TGCAGTGCTCTTCCGGGACTAGGATTTAATGAG.

CDR3 DNA (partial): TGTGCCAGCGGAGAGACTAGCGGGGGTATCAATGAG. Encoded protein: CASGETSGGINE. The CDR3 reads in full as CASGETSGGINEQFF. This chain uses TRBV18 with TRBJ2-1; TRBD2 agrees at 12 bases. Read data end 3 residues before the CDR3 end; the end is taken from the germline J gene. Germline V lookup: CDR1 KGHSH, CDR2 LQKENI. J was trimmed by 6 bases and V by 8 bases; bases with no gene match: 8. The CDR3 spans 15 residues.

A word on this clone: Read coverage stops 3 residues before the CDR3 terminus; the germline J gene supplies the remainder. The chain links TRBV30 to TRBJ1-5; D is uncertain. Trimming pared 0 bases from V and 7 bases from J, leaving 10 bases between. CDR1 GTSNPN and CDR2 SVGIG come from the germline V gene (reference sequence). The CDR3 covers 13 residues. The CDR3 spells CAWSVPGAQPQHF. The DNA read from the CDR3 is TGTGCCTGGAGTGTACCAGGTGCGCAGCCC.

A word on this clone: The read stops 3 residues short of the end of the CDR3; the missing end is completed from the germline J gene. The rearrangement joins TRBV5-1 to TRBJ2-5; maybe TRBD1 (5 bases). The V gene lost 2 bases and the J gene lost 3 bases, with 17 bases spanning the gap. Germline assignment: CDR1 SGHRS and CDR2 YFSETQ. There are 16 residues in the CDR3. The CDR3 sequence: CASSLGLTADKETQYF. The sequenced part of the CDR3 DNA is TGCGCCAGCAGCTTAGGTTTGACAGCAGATAAAGAGACC. Using reference TRBV5-1 and TRBJ2-5 for the parts outside the CDR3, the full variable domain is KAGVTQTPRYLIKTRGQQVTLSCSPISGHRSVSWYQQTPGQGLQFLFEYFSETQRNKGNFPGRFSGRQFSNSRSEMNVSTLELGDSALYLCASSLGLTADKETQYFGPGTRLLVL.

About this clone: The read ends 3 residues early relative to the CDR3; the germline J gene fills the gap. V usage is TRBV23-1 and J usage is TRBJ1-1, with 7 bases matching TRBD1. TRBV23-1 is labeled an ORF, and its function is uncertain. Germline trimming cut 2 bases from V and 0 bases from J; bases unmatched to any gene: 21. This CDR3 has 21 residues. The sequenced CDR3 bases are TGCGCCAGCAGTCAAGACTCGGGACAGCTTCTTCCCTTAGACATGAACACTGAA. It yields the protein CASSQDSGQLLPLDMNTE. Given in full, the CDR3 is CASSQDSGQLLPLDMNTEAFF.

To note about this clone: The sequenced fragment ends 3 residues before the CDR3 boundary, so the rest is inferred from the germline J gene. This chain joins TRBV20-1 and TRBJ2-6, with D hard to call. The CDR3 sequence is 14 residues long. Germline CDR1 is DFQATT and CDR2 is SNEGSKA (reference sequence). The V end was cut by 0 bases, the J end by 0 bases, with 3 bases between. CDR3 DNA (partial): TGCAGTGCTAGAGATAGCTCTGGGGCCAACGTC. Its protein product is CSARDSSGANV. The full CDR3 protein reads CSARDSSGANVLTF.

Regarding this clone: The read ends 3 residues shy of where the CDR3 ends; the end is completed using the germline J gene. This sequence joins TRBV7-9 and TRBJ2-1; 9 bases agree with TRBD2. Germline CDR1 reads SEHNR; CDR2 reads FQNEAQ (reference sequence). The CDR3 covers 15 residues. After removal of 3 bases from V and 7 bases from J, the junction contained 7 bases not matched to a gene. CDR3 bases read: TGTGCCAGCAGCTTTAGCGGGAGCTATCTAAATGAG. Residues: CASSFSGSYLNE. The whole CDR3 sequence reads CASSFSGSYLNEQFF.

Here the CDR3 reads CASSNRGPGTDTQYF. The covered CDR3 bases are TGTGCCAGCAGTAACAGGGGACCTGGCACAGATACG. The chain employs TRBV6-4 and TRBJ2-3; 7 bases agree with TRBD1. The observed sequence ends 3 residues before the CDR3 terminus, with the missing tail filled in from the germline J gene. J lost 1 base, V lost 5 bases, and 6 bases had no gene match. The CDR3 totals 15 residues. The germline V gene has CDR1 MRHNA and CDR2 SNTAGT.

As for this clone: Read data end 3 residues before the CDR3 end; the end is taken from the germline J gene. V gene TRBV20-1 combines with J gene TRBJ2-5; TRBD2 matches 8 bases. The CDR3 loop spans 14 amino acids. In germline, CDR1 is DFQATT, CDR2 SNEGSKA (reference sequence). V trimming: 3 bases; J trimming: 4 bases; junction bases outside the gene matches: 7. The sequenced part of the CDR3 DNA is TGCAGTGCTAGGAGATGGACTAGCCGAGAGACC. It encodes CSARRWTSRET. The whole CDR3 region reads CSARRWTSRETQYF.

To note about this clone: The read falls 3 residues short of the CDR3 end, and the missing part is taken from the germline J gene. The chain employs TRBV5-6 and TRBJ2-5; no clear D. This CDR3 comprises 14 residues. The ends were cut back, 0 bases at V and 1 base at J, with 7 bases in the middle. CDR1 and CDR2 from the germline V gene are SGHDT and YYEEEE. The covered CDR3 bases are TGTGCCAGCAGCTTGGTTGCGGTCCAAGAGACC. Its translation is CASSLVAVQET. The whole CDR3 protein is CASSLVAVQETQYF.

For this clone: The read ends 3 residues shy of where the CDR3 ends; the end is completed using the germline J gene. The rearrangement links TRBV5-5 to TRBJ1-5; D unclear. This CDR3 has 15 amino acids. Trimming took off 6 bases at V and 0 bases at J, with 13 bases between the two ends. Germline values: CDR1 SGHKS, CDR2 YYEKEE (reference sequence). CDR3 DNA (partial): TGTGCCAGCACCCCGACGGCGGGTAGCAATCAGCCC. Translation: CASTPTAGSNQP. The CDR3 as a whole reads CASTPTAGSNQPQHF.

CDR3 protein: CASSLDSRELFF. CDR3 bases read: TGTGCCAGCAGCTTAGACTCACGGGAG. The V call is TRBV7-9, the J call TRBJ2-2; D gene uncertain. The CDR3 goes on 3 residues after the read ends, and that part is filled in from the germline J gene. Germline V gene lookup returns CDR1 SEHNR and CDR2 FQNEAQ (reference sequence). Trimming took 1 base from V and 9 from J, leaving 6 bases between them. This CDR3 contains 12 residues.

Turning to this clone: The DNA ends 3 residues before the CDR3 does, and the rest of the CDR3 is filled in from the germline J gene. The V gene is TRBV11-2, the J gene TRBJ2-3; D is perhaps TRBD2 (6 bases). V was clipped by 3 bases and J by 4 bases, with 14 bases between them. The CDR3 sequence is 15 residues long. The germline CDR1 and CDR2 sequences are SGHAT and FQNNGV. CDR3 DNA (partial): TGTGCCAGCAGCTTTAGCGGACCTGCCTCAGATACG. This translates into CASSFSGPASDT. The whole CDR3 sequence is CASSFSGPASDTQYF.

Notes on this clone: Read sequence stops 3 residues before the CDR3 end, and the germline J gene provides the missing end. This chain uses TRBV10-1 with TRBJ2-5; TRBD2 aligns across 12 bases. The ends lost 4 bases at V and 5 bases at J; junction bases unmatched: 11. Germline V CDR1 and CDR2: WNHNN, SYGVQD (reference sequence). This CDR3 comprises 17 residues. The CDR3 loop is CASSGWTSGTSRETQYF. The covered CDR3 bases are TGCGCCAGCAGTGGTTGGACTAGCGGGACTTCTAGGGAGACC.

This clone is labeled medium-sized based on frequency. The observed sequence ends 3 residues before the CDR3 terminus, with the missing tail filled in from the germline J gene. The chain combines TRBV18 with TRBJ2-4; tentatively, D is TRBD1 (6 bases). The CDR3 runs 16 residues. Germline loops: CDR1 KGHSH, CDR2 LQKENI. Between the trimmed V and J ends, which lost 3 bases and 0 bases, there was a span of 12 bases. The chain's CDR3 is CASSPVGGLAKNIQYF. The CDR3 bases that were read are TGTGCCAGCTCACCGGTAGGGGGTCTAGCCAAAAACATT. The full variable domain, rest sourced from reference TRBV18 and TRBJ2-4, is NAGVMQNPRHLVRRRGQEARLRCSPMKGHSHVYWYRQLPEEGLKFMVYLQKENIIDESGMPKERFSAEFPKEGPSILRIQQVVRGDSAAYFCASSPVGGLAKNIQYFGAGTRLSVL.

To note about this clone: The read halts 3 residues ahead of the CDR3 end, with the missing end drawn from the germline J gene. This chain uses TRBV10-1 with TRBJ2-3; 9 bases align to TRBD2. Looked up from germline, CDR1 is WNHNN and CDR2 is SYGVQD (reference sequence). This CDR3 comprises 18 residues. The junction had 16 bases not matched to a gene; V was cut back by 3 bases and J by 6 bases. CDR3 in amino acids: CASSEGSGSGRPQDTQYF. The CDR3 bases that were read are TGCGCCAGCAGTGAAGGGTCAGGGAGCGGGAGGCCCCAGGATACG.

As for this clone: The read terminates 3 residues before the CDR3 end, so the remaining end is supplied by the germline J gene. The V call is TRBV7-3, the J call TRBJ2-3, with D perhaps TRBD1 or TRBD2 (6 bases each). Germline values: CDR1 SGHTA, CDR2 FQGTGA. The CDR3 runs to 13 residues. This chain's CDR3 is CASSLIGGGTQYF. Partial CDR3 DNA: TGTGCCAGCAGCTTAATAGGGGGAGGCACG.

Notes on this clone: The read ends 3 residues before the CDR3 terminus; that terminus is restored from the germline J gene. The chain links TRBV5-1 to TRBJ2-7; 10 bases match TRBD2. With V trimmed by 3 bases and J by 3 bases, 3 bases remained unmatched. The CDR3 extends over 14 amino acids. Looked up from germline, CDR1 is SGHRS and CDR2 is YFSETQ. This CDR3 reads CASSSTSGIYEQYF. The CDR3 bases that were read are TGCGCCAGCAGCTCTACTAGCGGGATCTACGAG.

A remark on this clone: Read sequence stops 3 residues before the CDR3 end, and the germline J gene provides the missing end. The chain is built from TRBV30 and TRBJ2-3, with 12 positions matching TRBD2. The CDR3 runs 16 residues. V dropped 3 bases and J dropped 1; count of bases not matched to a gene: 5. Per the germline V gene, CDR1 is GTSNPN and CDR2 is SVGIG (reference sequence). Incomplete CDR3 DNA: TGTGCCTGGAGGGGATCTAGCGGGGGGGGCACAGATACG. It specifies CAWRGSSGGGTDT. The whole CDR3 sequence reads CAWRGSSGGGTDTQYF.

For this clone: The observed sequence ends 3 residues before the CDR3 terminus, with the missing tail filled in from the germline J gene. The chain couples TRBV2 to TRBJ2-3; perhaps TRBD1 as D (6 bases). Germline V CDR1 and CDR2: SNHLY, FYNNEI. This CDR3 is 15 amino acids long. Trimming took 7 bases from V and 2 from J, leaving 16 bases between them. CDR3 sequence reads: CASKEVGANTDTQYF. The sequenced part of the CDR3 DNA is TGTGCCAGCAAGGAGGTGGGGGCGAACACAGATACG.

To note about this clone: The read terminates 3 residues before the CDR3 end, so the remaining end is supplied by the germline J gene. The rearrangement joins TRBV29-1 to TRBJ1-2; TRBD1 matches at 8 bases. The CDR3 is made up of 14 amino acids. Germline-derived CDR1 and CDR2 are SQVTM and ANQGSEA. Trimming cost V 5 bases and J 5 bases; bases outside gene matches: 10. The CDR3 sequence is CSVSGGQAEYGYTF. The CDR3 DNA, read in part, is TGCAGCGTTTCCGGGGGACAGGCCGAATATGGC.

Notes on this clone: The CDR3 extends 3 residues past the end of the read, so its final part is completed from the germline J gene. This chain connects TRBV20-1 to TRBJ2-1, with 8 positions matching TRBD2. The germline V gene encodes CDR1 DFQATT and CDR2 SNEGSKA (reference sequence). The CDR3 totals 14 residues. V dropped 3 bases and J dropped 4; count of bases not matched to a gene: 5. The CDR3 loop is CSARPSGYYNEQFF. CDR3 DNA (partial): TGCAGTGCTAGGCCTAGCGGGTATTACAATGAG.

Details on this clone: Read coverage stops 3 residues before the CDR3 terminus; the germline J gene supplies the remainder. The chain couples TRBV19 to TRBJ2-3; tentative D call: TRBD1 (6 bases). The CDR3 runs 13 residues. Germline CDR1 reads LNHDA; CDR2 reads SQIVND (reference sequence). CDR3: CASSMGAQQPQYF. Incomplete CDR3 DNA: TGTGCCAGTAGTATGGGGGCGCAGCAGCCG.

Concerning this clone itself: The sequenced fragment ends 3 residues before the CDR3 boundary, so the rest is inferred from the germline J gene. The genes are TRBV30 and TRBJ2-7, with 11 bases aligning to TRBD1. The V segment lost 3 bases and the J segment 1 base; nucleotides outside the gene matches: 5. The CDR3 has 15 residues. Germline V gene data show CDR1 as GTSNPN and CDR2 as SVGIG (reference sequence). CDR3 region: CAWRGDRGGSYEQYF. Incomplete CDR3 DNA: TGTGCCTGGAGGGGGGACAGGGGGGGATCCTACGAG. The whole variable domain, remainder taken from reference TRBV30 and TRBJ2-7, is SQTIHQWPATLVQPVGSPLSLECTVEGTSNPNLYWYRQAAGRGLQLLFYSVGIGQISSEVPQNLSASRPQDRQFILSSKKLLLSDSGFYLCAWRGDRGGSYEQYFGPGTRLTVT.

A remark on this clone: The CDR3 is cut off 3 residues early in the read; its end comes from the germline J gene. This chain uses TRBV20-1 with TRBJ2-1; 7 nucleotides align to TRBD2. CDR1 and CDR2 from the germline V gene are DFQATT and SNEGSKA (reference sequence). The trim removed 5 bases at V and 0 bases at J, leaving 10 bases unmatched. This CDR3 comprises 16 residues. The sequenced CDR3 bases are TGCAGTGCTCCCCGGGGGGAGGCCGTCTCCTACAATGAG. Its translation is CSAPRGEAVSYNE. The entire CDR3 protein reads CSAPRGEAVSYNEQFF.

A note on this clone: Sequencing ends 3 residues short of the CDR3 end; the germline J gene provides the rest. This chain joins TRBV20-1 and TRBJ2-3; a possible D gene is TRBD2 (6 bases). Germline CDR1 is DFQATT and CDR2 is SNEGSKA (reference sequence). There are 14 residues in the CDR3. Trimming took off 6 bases at V and 2 bases at J, with 15 bases between the two ends. The CDR3 reads CSAPGGAATDTQYF. CDR3 DNA (partial): TGCAGTGCCCCGGGCGGGGCGGCCACAGATACG.